This passage covers 32 T cell receptor beta chains from one sample sequenced in a study of shared clonotypes between healthy human individuals. Repertoires were generated with immunoSEQ multiplex PCR, while TCRdb's copy carries only in-frame clones and drops some. The sample has about 700,000 clones, approximately 74% seen once. Sequencing used memory CD4+ T cells sorted from blood. The subset: CD45RA-negative fraction. The receptor source for this set is a young woman in good health.

A word on this clone: Other DNA sequences within the sample encode an identical CDR3. The V call is TRBV14, the J call TRBJ2-2; D gene uncertain. Trimming removed 0 bases at V and 8 bases at J, with 7 bases between. The CDR3 has 13 amino acids. Germline CDR1 and CDR2: SGHDN and FVKESK. For the CDR3, the DNA is TGTGCCAGCAGCCAAGATCGACCGGGGGAGCTGTTTTTT. It encodes CASSQDRPGELFF.

This chain uses TRBV28 with TRBJ1-1; maybe TRBD1 (5 bases). V lost 6 bases, J lost 5 bases, and 16 bases lay in between. The CDR3 extends over 14 amino acids. CDR1 is MDHEN, CDR2 SYDVKM, per germline. CDR3 DNA sequence: TGTGCCAGCAGGGGGACGGAACCCTCTACTGAAGCTTTCTTT. Translating gives CASRGTEPSTEAFF. The full variable domain, rest sourced from reference TRBV28 and TRBJ1-1, is DVKVTQSSRYLVKRTGEKVFLECVQDMDHENMFWYRQDPGLGLRLIYFSYDVKMKEKGDIPEGYSVSREKKERFSLILESASTNQTSMYLCASRGTEPSTEAFFGQGTRLTVV.

The chain has TRBV4-2 and TRBJ1-2, with TRBD1 as a possible D gene (5 bases). The CDR3 covers 16 residues. Per the germline V gene, CDR1 is LGHNA and CDR2 is YNFKEQ. V was pared by 5 bases and J by 6 bases, with 22 bases between. The CDR3 nucleotides read TGTGCCAGCAGCAACCGTTTGGGACTCCCAATGGATGGCTACACCTTC. Translating it yields CASSNRLGLPMDGYTF.

This clone showed up just once. Written as DNA, the CDR3 is TGCGCCAGCAGCTTGGGCGGGAATGCTGAGCAGTTCTTC. Translation gives CASSLGGNAEQFF. The chain uses TRBV5-1 and TRBJ2-1, with TRBD2 as a possible D gene (6 bases). The V gene's germline CDR1 is SGHRS and CDR2 YFSETQ. The ends were cut back, 0 bases at V and 9 bases at J, with 10 bases in the middle. The CDR3 is 13 amino acids.

This clone was seen a few times. The chain is built from TRBV10-2 and TRBJ1-5; maybe TRBD1 (6 bases). Germline V gene lookup returns CDR1 WSHSY and CDR2 SAAADI. V lost 6 bases to trimming and J lost 2 bases, with 14 bases between them. The CDR3 is made up of 15 amino acids. The CDR3 nucleotides read TGCGCCAGCAGACGTGGGGGGCAGGGCAATCAGCCCCAGCATTTT. Amino acids: CASRRGGQGNQPQHF.

J is TRBJ1-2 and V is TRBV2; 7 nucleotides line up with TRBD1. The V segment lost 6 bases and the J segment 4 bases; nucleotides outside the gene matches: 2. Looked up from germline, CDR1 is SNHLY and CDR2 is FYNNEI. This CDR3 is 12 amino acids long. The CDR3 spells CASRRQGYGYTF. The CDR3 region has the DNA TGTGCCAGCAGGCGACAGGGCTATGGCTACACCTTC.

This clone appeared a single time. V usage is TRBV6-5 and J usage is TRBJ2-5; 7 bases line up with TRBD1. Germline trimming cut 5 bases from V and 2 bases from J; bases unmatched to any gene: 5. Germline V lookup: CDR1 MNHEY, CDR2 SVGAGI. The CDR3 loop spans 14 amino acids. DNA for the CDR3: TGTGCCAGCAGTCCACGGGACAGTCAAGAGACCCAGTACTTC. Encoded protein: CASSPRDSQETQYF.

This chain links TRBV11-2 with TRBJ2-7; the D gene is possibly TRBD2 (5 bases). Germline CDR1 reads SGHAT; CDR2 reads FQNNGV. The germline V and J ends were trimmed by 5 bases and 1 base, with 15 bases remaining between them. There are 15 residues in the CDR3. In DNA, the CDR3 is TGTGCCAGCAGCCCCATGGAGAGCGGATCCTACGAGCAGTACTTC. Protein sequence: CASSPMESGSYEQYF.

This clone was observed a handful of times. This chain joins TRBV11-2 and TRBJ2-5, with a tentative D call TRBD2 (6 bases). V lost 5 bases and J 2 bases, leaving 21 bases between the germline ends. The CDR3 consists of 17 residues. Germline V gives CDR1 SGHAT, CDR2 FQNNGV. CDR3 DNA sequence: TGTGCCAGCAGCAAATCCCGAATCGTCGCGGGACAAGAGACCCAGTACTTC. It codes for CASSKSRIVAGQETQYF.

This chain connects TRBV6-1 to TRBJ1-5; a possible D gene is TRBD1 (6 bases). V was cut by 4 bases and J by 5 bases, with 9 bases left in between. CDR1 is MNHNS and CDR2 is SASEGT in the germline V gene. This CDR3 has 13 residues. The CDR3 nucleotides read TGTGCCAGCAGTGCTTCAGGGGATCAGCCCCAGCATTTT. Translation: CASSASGDQPQHF.

The V gene is TRBV28, the J gene TRBJ1-2; tentative D call: TRBD1 (6 bases). The CDR3 has 14 residues. The V gene's germline CDR1 is MDHEN and CDR2 SYDVKM. V was shortened by 6 bases and J by 8 bases, with 19 bases between the two germline ends. The DNA for the CDR3 is TGTGCCAGCAGAACCCCAGGGGACTCCGAGGGCTACACCTTC. Amino acids: CASRTPGDSEGYTF.

The gene calls are TRBV5-4 and TRBJ2-1, with TRBD2 matching over 15 bases. Germline V gene sequence: CDR1 SGHNT, CDR2 YYREEE (reference sequence). Germline trimming cut 2 bases from V and 5 bases from J; bases unmatched to any gene: 5. The CDR3 extends over 17 amino acids. The CDR3 protein is CASSFGTSGRFHNEQFF. DNA for the CDR3: TGTGCCAGCAGCTTTGGGACTAGCGGGAGGTTCCACAATGAGCAGTTCTTC.

The chain recombines TRBV15 with TRBJ1-1, with 7 bases lining up with TRBD1. Germline assignment: CDR1 LNHNV and CDR2 YYDKDF (reference sequence). With V trimmed by 0 bases and J by 5 bases, 6 bases remained unmatched. The CDR3 loop spans 15 amino acids. The CDR3 sequence is CATSRDPTGRTEAFF. In DNA, the CDR3 is TGTGCCACCAGCAGAGATCCGACAGGGCGGACTGAAGCTTTCTTT.

This clone was counted between two and nine times. The rearrangement joins TRBV7-8 to TRBJ1-1, with D uncertain. The V and J ends lost 2 bases and 5 bases respectively, with 12 bases between them. The CDR3 sequence is 14 residues long. The V gene's germline CDR1 is SGHVS and CDR2 FQNEAQ. The DNA of the CDR3 is TGTGCCAGCAGCTTACTTCGAACTCTAACTGAAGCTTTCTTT. As protein: CASSLLRTLTEAFF.

This clone was picked up many times. This chain links TRBV2 with TRBJ2-5; maybe TRBD2 (5 bases). Germline V gene lookup returns CDR1 SNHLY and CDR2 FYNNEI. Trimming shortened V by 7 bases and J by 5 bases, and 17 bases separated the two germline ends. This CDR3 comprises 14 residues. The CDR3 is CASTEADSLETQYF. The CDR3 DNA reads as TGTGCCAGCACGGAAGCGGACTCACTTGAGACCCAGTACTTC.

The chain couples TRBV5-5 to TRBJ2-5; D is unresolved. Trimming cost V 6 bases and J 5 bases, with 14 bases left between them. CDR1 and CDR2 from the germline V gene are SGHKS and YYEKEE (reference sequence). This CDR3 contains 13 residues. Here the CDR3 reads CASNTWAGETQYF. The CDR3 DNA is TGTGCCAGCAACACCTGGGCCGGGGAGACCCAGTACTTC.

This chain connects TRBV7-2 to TRBJ1-3, with D perhaps matching TRBD1 (6 bases). Germline V lookup: CDR1 SGHTA, CDR2 FQGNSA. The CDR3 has 15 amino acids. With 2 bases removed from V and 0 bases from J, the gap between germline ends came to 8 bases. Here the CDR3 DNA reads TGTGCCAGCAGCTTACAGGGGACCTCTGGAAACACCATATATTTT. This codes for CASSLQGTSGNTIYF. The full variable domain, with the rest looked up from reference TRBV7-2 and TRBJ1-3, is GAGVSQSPSNKVTEKGKDVELRCDPISGHTALYWYRQSLGQGLEFLIYFQGNSAPDKSGLPSDRFSAERTGGSVSTLTIQRTQQEDSAVYLCASSLQGTSGNTIYFGEGSWLTVV.

The chain joins TRBV5-4 to TRBJ1-2; D not resolved. Germline V gene data show CDR1 as SGHNT and CDR2 as YYREEE (reference sequence). The CDR3 is 16 residues long. V lost 5 bases and J lost 0, with 17 bases in between. CDR3 region: CASSQNPRSSNYGYTF. Written as DNA, the CDR3 is TGTGCCAGCAGTCAGAACCCCAGGAGTTCTAACTATGGCTACACCTTC.

The chain couples TRBV2 to TRBJ1-4; 7 bases are shared with TRBD1. Germline V lookup: CDR1 SNHLY, CDR2 FYNNEI. Losses at the gene ends were 7 bases for V and 8 bases for J; bases not matched to a gene: 10. The CDR3 has 14 residues. The CDR3 bases are TGTGCCAGCAAAACCGGGACAGCCGGGGAAAAACTGTTTTTT. Amino acids: CASKTGTAGEKLFF. Full variable domain (missing parts from reference TRBV2 and TRBJ1-4): EPEVTQTPSHQVTQMGQEVILRCVPISNHLYFYWYRQILGQKVEFLVSFYNNEISEKSEIFDDQFSVERPDGSNFTLKIRSTKLEDSAMYFCASKTGTAGEKLFFGSGTQLSVL.

The chain has TRBV6-5 and TRBJ2-7, with a weak D call TRBD1 (6 bases). This CDR3 contains 14 residues. Trimming cost V 4 bases and J 0 bases, with 10 bases left between them. The germline V gene encodes CDR1 MNHEY and CDR2 SVGAGI. The CDR3 reads CASSSRRGSYEQYF. The DNA for the CDR3 is TGTGCCAGCAGTTCACGCAGGGGCTCCTACGAGCAGTACTTC.

This clone was seen a few times. The chain is built from TRBV6-1 and TRBJ1-2; 7 bases map to TRBD1. V shed 2 bases and J 10 bases; nucleotides not matched to a gene: 10. Germline CDR1 is MNHNS and CDR2 is SASEGT. The CDR3 covers 14 residues. CDR3 residues: CASSERTGNLPYTF. CDR3 DNA: TGTGCCAGCAGTGAAAGGACAGGCAACCTCCCCTACACCTTC.

This sequence joins TRBV7-9 and TRBJ2-2, with TRBD2 matching 7 bases. The V gene's germline CDR1 is SEHNR and CDR2 FQNEAQ (reference sequence). The junction had 4 bases not matched to a gene; V was cut back by 2 bases and J by 1 base. This CDR3 has 16 amino acids. In DNA form, the CDR3 reads TGTGCCAGCAGCTTATACGGGAGGAAGAACACCGGGGAGCTGTTTTTT. Translated, it gives CASSLYGRKNTGELFF. Variable domain in full (rest from reference TRBV7-9 and TRBJ2-2): DTGVSQNPRHKITKRGQNVTFRCDPISEHNRLYWYRQTLGQGPEFLTYFQNEAQLEKSRLLSDRFSAERPKGSFSTLEIQRTEQGDSAMYLCASSLYGRKNTGELFFGEGSRLTVL.

This clone was found a few times. The rearrangement uses TRBV23-1 and TRBJ2-1; the match to TRBD2 covers 7 bases. TRBV23-1 is filed as an ORF, its function uncertain. CDR3 length: 16 amino acids. The ends lost 2 bases at V and 4 bases at J; junction bases unmatched: 8. CDR3 bases: TGCGCCAGCAGTCAACCAAGTGGCGGGGGATACAATGAGCAGTTCTTC. Translation gives CASSQPSGGGYNEQFF.

The chain uses TRBV4-1 and TRBJ1-4, with D perhaps TRBD1 (6 bases). Trimming removed 4 bases from V and 3 bases from J, with 6 bases in between. From germline, CDR1 is MGHRA and CDR2 YSYEKL. The CDR3 runs to 13 residues. CDR3 region: CASSRTANEKLFF. CDR3 nucleotide sequence: TGCGCCAGCAGCCGGACAGCTAATGAAAAACTGTTTTTT.

This chain connects TRBV4-1 to TRBJ2-2, with D perhaps TRBD2 (5 bases). In germline, CDR1 is MGHRA, CDR2 YSYEKL. Trimming removed 4 bases at V and 0 bases at J, with 12 bases between. The CDR3 totals 16 residues. The CDR3 DNA follows: TGCGCCAGCAGCCGGTATCTAGCTTCGAACACCGGGGAGCTGTTTTTT. Translated, it gives CASSRYLASNTGELFF.

In this sample, this clone turned up many times. The chain couples TRBV10-1 to TRBJ2-5, with D perhaps being TRBD1 or TRBD2 (5 bases each). The CDR3 is 14 amino acids. The V end lost 0 bases, the J end lost 9 bases, and 14 bases lay between the germline ends. Germline V lookup: CDR1 WNHNN, CDR2 SYGVQD (reference sequence). This chain's CDR3 is CASSESRAGTSQYF. DNA of the CDR3: TGCGCCAGCAGTGAGTCCCGGGCTGGGACGTCCCAGTACTTC.

The gene calls are TRBV7-2 and TRBJ2-1; no reliable D call. Germline assignment: CDR1 SGHTA and CDR2 FQGNSA. With 2 bases removed from V and 1 base from J, the gap between germline ends came to 12 bases. CDR3 size: 16 residues. In DNA form, the CDR3 reads TGTGCCAGCAGCTTAAGGGCTAGTTTGTCCTACAATGAGCAGTTCTTC. It translates to CASSLRASLSYNEQFF.

This chain joins TRBV11-2 and TRBJ1-4; D is uncertain. Germline V lookup: CDR1 SGHAT, CDR2 FQNNGV. CDR3 size: 14 residues. Trimming removed 6 bases at V and 0 bases at J, with 8 bases between. Written as DNA, the CDR3 is TGTGCCAGCAGGCAGGATGCAACTAATGAAAAACTGTTTTTT. It translates to CASRQDATNEKLFF.

The rearrangement uses TRBV6-5 and TRBJ2-2; no clear D gene. The CDR3 totals 14 residues. Germline CDR1 is MNHEY and CDR2 is SVGAGI. The V and J ends lost 7 bases and 5 bases respectively, with 14 bases between them. The CDR3 bases are TGTGCCAGCACCCCTTCTGGGTTTACCGGGGAGCTGTTTTTT. Its protein product is CASTPSGFTGELFF.

This sequence joins TRBV6-4 and TRBJ1-5, with 8 positions matching TRBD1. The V gene's germline CDR1 is MRHNA and CDR2 SNTAGT. Trimming at V came to 7 bases and at J to 6 bases, leaving 11 bases not matched to a gene. CDR3 length: 15 amino acids. DNA for the CDR3: TGTGCCAGCAACCTTGTGGGACAGGAGGGTCAGCCCCAGCATTTT. This sequence encodes CASNLVGQEGQPQHF.

The chain recombines TRBV4-1 with TRBJ2-5, with D uncertain. With 0 bases removed from V and 6 bases from J, the gap between germline ends came to 11 bases. The CDR3 covers 14 residues. Per germline, CDR1 MGHRA and CDR2 YSYEKL. The CDR3 region has the DNA TGCGCCAGCAGCCAAGATTTATCTAAGAAGACCCAGTACTTC. Its translation: CASSQDLSKKTQYF.

The rearrangement links TRBV28 to TRBJ2-1; 7 positions match TRBD1. The junction had 4 bases not matched to a gene; V was cut back by 4 bases and J by 1 base. Germline V gene lookup returns CDR1 MDHEN and CDR2 SYDVKM. There are 15 residues in the CDR3. CDR3 nucleotides: TGTGCCAGCAGTTCTGAGGGGGCTTCCTACAATGAGCAGTTCTTC. It encodes CASSSEGASYNEQFF. The full variable domain, rest sourced from reference TRBV28 and TRBJ2-1, is DVKVTQSSRYLVKRTGEKVFLECVQDMDHENMFWYRQDPGLGLRLIYFSYDVKMKEKGDIPEGYSVSREKKERFSLILESASTNQTSMYLCASSSEGASYNEQFFGPGTRLTVL.